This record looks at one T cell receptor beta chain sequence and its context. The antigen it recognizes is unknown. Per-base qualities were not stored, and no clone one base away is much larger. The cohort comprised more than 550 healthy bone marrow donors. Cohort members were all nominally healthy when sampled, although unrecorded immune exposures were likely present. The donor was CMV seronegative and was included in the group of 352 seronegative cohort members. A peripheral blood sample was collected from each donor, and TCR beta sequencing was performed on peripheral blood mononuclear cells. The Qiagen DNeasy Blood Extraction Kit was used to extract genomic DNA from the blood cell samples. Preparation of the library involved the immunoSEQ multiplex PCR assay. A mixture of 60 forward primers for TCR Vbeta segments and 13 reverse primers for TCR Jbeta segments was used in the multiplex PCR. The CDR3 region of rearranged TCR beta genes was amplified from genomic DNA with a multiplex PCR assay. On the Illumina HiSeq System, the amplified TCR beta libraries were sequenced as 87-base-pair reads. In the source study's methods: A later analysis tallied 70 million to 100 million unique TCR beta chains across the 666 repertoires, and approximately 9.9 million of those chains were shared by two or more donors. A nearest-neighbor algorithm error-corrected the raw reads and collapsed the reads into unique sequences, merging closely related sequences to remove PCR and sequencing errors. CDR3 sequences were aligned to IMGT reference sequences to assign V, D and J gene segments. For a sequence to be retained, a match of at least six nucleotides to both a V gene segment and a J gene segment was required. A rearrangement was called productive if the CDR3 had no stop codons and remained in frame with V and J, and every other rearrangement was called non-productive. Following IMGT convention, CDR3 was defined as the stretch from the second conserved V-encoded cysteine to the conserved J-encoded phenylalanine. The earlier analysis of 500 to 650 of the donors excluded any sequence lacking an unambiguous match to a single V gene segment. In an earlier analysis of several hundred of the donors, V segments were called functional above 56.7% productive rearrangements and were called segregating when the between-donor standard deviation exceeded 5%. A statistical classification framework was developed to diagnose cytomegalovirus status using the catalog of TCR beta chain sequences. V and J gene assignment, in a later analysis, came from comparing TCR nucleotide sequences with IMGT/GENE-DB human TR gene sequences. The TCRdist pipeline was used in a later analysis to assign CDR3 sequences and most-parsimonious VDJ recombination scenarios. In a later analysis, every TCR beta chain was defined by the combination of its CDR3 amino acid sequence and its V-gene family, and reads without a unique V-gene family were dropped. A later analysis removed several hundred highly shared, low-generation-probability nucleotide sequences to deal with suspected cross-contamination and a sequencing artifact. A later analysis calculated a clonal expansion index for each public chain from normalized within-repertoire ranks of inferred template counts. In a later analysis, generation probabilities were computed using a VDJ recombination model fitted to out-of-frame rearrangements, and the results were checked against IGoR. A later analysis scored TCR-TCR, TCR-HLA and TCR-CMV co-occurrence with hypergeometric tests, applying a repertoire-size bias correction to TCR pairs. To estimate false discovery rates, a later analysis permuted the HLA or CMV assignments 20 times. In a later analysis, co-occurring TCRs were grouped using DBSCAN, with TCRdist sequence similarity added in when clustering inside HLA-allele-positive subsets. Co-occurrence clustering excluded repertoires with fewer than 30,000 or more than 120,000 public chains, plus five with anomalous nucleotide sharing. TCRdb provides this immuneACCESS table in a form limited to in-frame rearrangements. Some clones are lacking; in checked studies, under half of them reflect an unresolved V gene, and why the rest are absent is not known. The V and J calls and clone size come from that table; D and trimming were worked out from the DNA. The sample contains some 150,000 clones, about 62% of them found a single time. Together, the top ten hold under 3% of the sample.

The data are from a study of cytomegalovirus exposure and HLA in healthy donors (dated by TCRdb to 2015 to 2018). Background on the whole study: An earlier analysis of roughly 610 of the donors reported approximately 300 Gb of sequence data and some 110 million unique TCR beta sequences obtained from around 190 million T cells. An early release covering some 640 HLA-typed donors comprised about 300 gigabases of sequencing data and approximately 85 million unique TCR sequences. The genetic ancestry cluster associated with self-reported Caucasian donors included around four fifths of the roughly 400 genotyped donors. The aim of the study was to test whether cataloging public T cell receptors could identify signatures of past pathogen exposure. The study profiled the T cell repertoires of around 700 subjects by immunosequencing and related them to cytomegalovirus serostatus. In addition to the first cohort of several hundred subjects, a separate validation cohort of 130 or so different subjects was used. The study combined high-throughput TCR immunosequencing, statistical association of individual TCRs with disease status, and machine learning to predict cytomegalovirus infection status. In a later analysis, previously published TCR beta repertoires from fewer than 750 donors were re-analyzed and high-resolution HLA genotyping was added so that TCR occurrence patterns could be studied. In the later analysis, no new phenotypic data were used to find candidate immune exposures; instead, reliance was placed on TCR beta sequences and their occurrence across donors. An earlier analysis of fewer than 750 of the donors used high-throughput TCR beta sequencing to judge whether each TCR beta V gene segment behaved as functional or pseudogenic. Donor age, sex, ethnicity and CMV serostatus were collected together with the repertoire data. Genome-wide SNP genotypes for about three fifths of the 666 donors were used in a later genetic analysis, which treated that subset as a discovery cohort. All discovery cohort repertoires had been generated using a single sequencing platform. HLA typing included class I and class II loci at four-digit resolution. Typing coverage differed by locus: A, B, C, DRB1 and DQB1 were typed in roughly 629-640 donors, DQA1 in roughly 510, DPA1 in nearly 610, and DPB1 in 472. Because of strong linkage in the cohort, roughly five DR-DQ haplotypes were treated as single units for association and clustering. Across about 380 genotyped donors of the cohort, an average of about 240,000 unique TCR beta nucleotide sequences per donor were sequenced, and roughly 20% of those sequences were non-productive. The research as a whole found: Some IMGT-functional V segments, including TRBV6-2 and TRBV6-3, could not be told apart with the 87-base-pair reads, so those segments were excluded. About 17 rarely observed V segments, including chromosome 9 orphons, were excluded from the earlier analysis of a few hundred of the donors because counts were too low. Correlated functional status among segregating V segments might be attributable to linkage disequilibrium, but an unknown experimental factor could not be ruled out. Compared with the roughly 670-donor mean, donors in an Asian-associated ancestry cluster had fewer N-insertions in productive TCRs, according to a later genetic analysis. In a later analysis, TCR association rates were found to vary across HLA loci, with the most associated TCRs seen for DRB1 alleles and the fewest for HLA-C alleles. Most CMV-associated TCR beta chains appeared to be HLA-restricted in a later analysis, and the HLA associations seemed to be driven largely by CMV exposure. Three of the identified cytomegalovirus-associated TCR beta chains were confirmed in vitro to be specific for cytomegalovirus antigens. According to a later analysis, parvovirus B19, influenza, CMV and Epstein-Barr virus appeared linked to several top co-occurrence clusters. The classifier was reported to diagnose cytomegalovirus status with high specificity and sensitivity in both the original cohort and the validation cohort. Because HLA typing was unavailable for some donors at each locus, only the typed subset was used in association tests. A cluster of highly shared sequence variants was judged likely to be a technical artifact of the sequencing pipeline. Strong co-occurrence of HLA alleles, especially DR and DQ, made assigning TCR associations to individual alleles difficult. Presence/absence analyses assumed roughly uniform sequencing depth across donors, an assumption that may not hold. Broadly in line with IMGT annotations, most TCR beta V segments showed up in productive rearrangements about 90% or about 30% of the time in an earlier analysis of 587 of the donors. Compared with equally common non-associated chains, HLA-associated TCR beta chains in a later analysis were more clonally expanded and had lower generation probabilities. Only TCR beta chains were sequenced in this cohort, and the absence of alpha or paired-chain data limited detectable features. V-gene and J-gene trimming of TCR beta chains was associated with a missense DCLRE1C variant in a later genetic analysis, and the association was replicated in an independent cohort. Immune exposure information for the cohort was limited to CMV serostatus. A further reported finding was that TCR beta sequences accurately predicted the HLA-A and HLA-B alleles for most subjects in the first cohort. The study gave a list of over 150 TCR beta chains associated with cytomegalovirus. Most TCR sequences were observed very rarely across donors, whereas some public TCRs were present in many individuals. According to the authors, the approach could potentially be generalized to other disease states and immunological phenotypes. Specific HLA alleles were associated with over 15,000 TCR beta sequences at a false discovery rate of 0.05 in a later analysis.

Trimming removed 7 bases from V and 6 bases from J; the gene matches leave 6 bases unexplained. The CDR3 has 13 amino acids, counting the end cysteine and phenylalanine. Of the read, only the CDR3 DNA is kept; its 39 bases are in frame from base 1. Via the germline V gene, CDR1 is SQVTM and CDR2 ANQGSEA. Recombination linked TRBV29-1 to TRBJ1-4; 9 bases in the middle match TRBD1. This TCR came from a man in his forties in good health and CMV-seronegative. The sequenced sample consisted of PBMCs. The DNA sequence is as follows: TGCAGCGGGATAACAGGGGGCGATGAAAAACTGTTTTTT. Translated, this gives CSGITGGDEKLFF.